Each of the 3 T cell receptor beta chains below was sequenced from the same sample in a study of Ad26.COV2.S vaccination and SARS-CoV-2 variants. Treatment of the sample: 15 to 20 received Ad26.COV2.S at low or high dose, single or two shots; about 5 received placebo; per-sample allocation not given. All samples were drawn on day 63, counting from the first vaccine or placebo injection. TCRdb's copy holds only in-frame clones and misses some; the assay was immunoSEQ multiplex PCR. Of some 250,000 clones listed, 88% are singletons. The specimen comprised peripheral blood, sampled in a trial of Ad26.COV2.S vaccine versus placebo. The source is a person aged 18-60 years who received the Ad26.COV2.S COVID-19 vaccine or a placebo.

In its sample, this clone was seen a few times. This rearrangement joins TRBV5-4 to TRBJ1-1; no clear D gene. V was cut by 0 bases and J by 0 bases, with 9 bases left in between. The CDR3 loop spans 15 amino acids. Germline CDR1 is SGHNT and CDR2 is YYREEE (reference sequence). The CDR3 nucleotides read TGTGCCAGCAGCTTGGGTGGGGTGGTGAACACTGAAGCTTTCTTT. As protein: CASSLGGVVNTEAFF.

The chain is built from TRBV28 and TRBJ2-7; tentatively, D is TRBD1 (5 bases). Germline V CDR1 and CDR2: MDHEN, SYDVKM. The CDR3 is 13 amino acids. V was clipped by 4 bases and J by 1 base, with 8 bases between them. CDR3 region: CASSWSGSYEQYF. The CDR3 DNA reads as TGTGCCAGCAGTTGGTCAGGGTCCTACGAGCAGTACTTC.

V is TRBV6-5 and J is TRBJ2-7; 10 bases match TRBD2. Germline CDR1 MNHEY, CDR2 SVGAGI. Trimming removed 6 bases from V and 0 bases from J; junction bases left unmatched: 5. The CDR3 totals 15 residues. The CDR3 DNA sequence: TGTGCCAGCAGCCTAGCGGGGGAGAGCTCCTACGAGCAGTACTTC. Translation: CASSLAGESSYEQYF.